This T cell receptor beta chain was recovered during a study of T cells in Graves' hyperthyroidism and ophthalmopathy. CDR3 length: 14 amino acids. The germline V gene has CDR1 MNHNS and CDR2 SASEGT. The V gene end was trimmed by 4 bases and the J gene end by 6 bases; junction bases not matched to a gene: 9. Study results and caveats: Ophthalmopathy was separated from stable hyperthyroidism by a 13 V-J model.

Amplified TCR beta CDR3 regions derived from RNA transcripts. During a first-round RT-PCR of the TCR CDR3, the HTBI primer set was used. One entry per CDR3 protein results from TCRdb running MiXCR on the multiplex PCR reads. The repertoire holds more than 350,000 distinct CDR3 sequences, with about 17% as singletons. Patients aged 18 to 65 had newly diagnosed hyperthyroidism lasting under 2 months. Diagnoses were made from clinical symptoms, serum measures (thyroxine and TRAb), thyroid ultrasound and orbital computed tomography. Cells are PBMCs isolated from about 10 ml of fresh blood. Turning to this clonotype: Its antigen is undetermined.

The TCR originated in a woman under 40 with Graves' hyperthyroidism that later progressed to Graves' ophthalmopathy. This chain connects TRBV6-1 to TRBJ2-7, with TRBD1 identical over 7 bases. The sequencing sample was made of blood. The CDR3 here is CASSALTGLGEQYF. CDR3 coding DNA: TGTGCCAGCAGTGCCTTGACAGGGTTGGGCGAGCAGTACTTC.